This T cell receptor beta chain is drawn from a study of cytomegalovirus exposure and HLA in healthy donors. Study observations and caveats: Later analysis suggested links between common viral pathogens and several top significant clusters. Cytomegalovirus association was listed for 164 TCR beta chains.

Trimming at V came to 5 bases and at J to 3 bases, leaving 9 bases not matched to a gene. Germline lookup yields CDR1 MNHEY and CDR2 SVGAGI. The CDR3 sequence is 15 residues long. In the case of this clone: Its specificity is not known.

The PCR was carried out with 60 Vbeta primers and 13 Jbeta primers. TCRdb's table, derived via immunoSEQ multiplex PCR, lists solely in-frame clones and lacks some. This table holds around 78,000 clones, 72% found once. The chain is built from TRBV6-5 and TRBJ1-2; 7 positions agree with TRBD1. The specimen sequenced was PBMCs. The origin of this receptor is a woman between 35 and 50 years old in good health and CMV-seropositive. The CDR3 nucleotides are TGTGCCAGCAGTCCAGGGGGACCTCGGGACTATGGCTACACCTTC. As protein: CASSPGGPRDYGYTF.